This record concerns one TCR beta chain sequence. As yet, its antigen is unknown. Time point reported: blood 4 weeks post-SBRT, at nephrectomy. Treatment meaning: 15 Gy SBRT to primary tumor, nephrectomy 4 weeks later. Nephrectomy followed 15 Gy stereotactic body radiation by 4 weeks. Serial blood draws occurred at baseline and 2 and 4 weeks post-SBRT. The tumor was a clear cell renal cell carcinoma. Sequencing was performed with immunoSEQ multiplex PCR; in TCRdb, only in-frame clones are kept and a portion is missing. The sample includes over 35,000 clones, 70% to 85% of them seen just once. The sample is drawn from a study of radiation and T cells in renal cell carcinoma. Overall study findings and caveats: Top tumor clonotypes rose in blood 2 weeks post-radiation, then contracted.

The CDR3 has 20 amino acids. The ends lost 3 bases at V and 4 bases at J; junction bases unmatched: 11. The germline V gene has CDR1 SGHVS and CDR2 FNYEAQ. The genes are TRBV7-6 and TRBJ2-2, with 16 bases aligning to TRBD2. This sample comprised blood, obtained from a patient whose treatment included radiotherapy and nephrectomy. This TCR came from a woman in her seventies with renal cell carcinoma. CDR3 residues: CASSFFAGLAGGPSTGELFF. The CDR3, as DNA: TGTGCCAGCAGCTTTTTTGCGGGACTAGCGGGAGGGCCGAGCACCGGGGAGCTGTTTTTT.